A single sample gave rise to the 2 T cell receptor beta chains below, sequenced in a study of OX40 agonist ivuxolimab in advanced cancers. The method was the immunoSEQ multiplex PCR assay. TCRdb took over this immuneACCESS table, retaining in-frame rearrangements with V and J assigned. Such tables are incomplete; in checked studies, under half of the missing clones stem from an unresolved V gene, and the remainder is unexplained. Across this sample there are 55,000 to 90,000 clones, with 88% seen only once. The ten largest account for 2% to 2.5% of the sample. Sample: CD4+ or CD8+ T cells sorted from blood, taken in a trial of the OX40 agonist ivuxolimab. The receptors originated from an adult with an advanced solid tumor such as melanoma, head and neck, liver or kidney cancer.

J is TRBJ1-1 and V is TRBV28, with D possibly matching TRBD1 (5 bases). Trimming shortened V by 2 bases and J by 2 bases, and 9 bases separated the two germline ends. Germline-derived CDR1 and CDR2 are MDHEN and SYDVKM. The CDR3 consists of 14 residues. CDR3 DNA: TGTGCCAGCAGTTTAGGAGGGGAAAACACTGAAGCTTTCTTT. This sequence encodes CASSLGGENTEAFF.

CDR3 in amino acids: CASSPQVLEAFF. The CDR3 region has the DNA TGTGCCAGCTCACCTCAGGTACTTGAAGCTTTCTTT. This rearrangement joins TRBV18 to TRBJ1-1; D is unresolved. Germline lookup yields CDR1 KGHSH and CDR2 LQKENI. Trimming took off 3 bases at V and 7 bases at J, with 9 bases between the two ends. The CDR3 is 12 amino acids. Full variable domain (missing parts from reference TRBV18 and TRBJ1-1): NAGVMQNPRHLVRRRGQEARLRCSPMKGHSHVYWYRQLPEEGLKFMVYLQKENIIDESGMPKERFSAEFPKEGPSILRIQQVVRGDSAAYFCASSPQVLEAFFGQGTRLTVV.